This is a list of T cell receptor beta chains from one sample in a study of cytomegalovirus exposure and HLA in healthy donors. Profiled with immunoSEQ multiplex PCR; TCRdb holds only in-frame clones, not every one. The sample lists some 190,000 clones; 80% were seen once. The sequencing input was PBMCs. The source of these receptors is a girl aged 10 to 17 in good health and CMV-seropositive. CDR3s include the opening cysteine and the closing phenylalanine or tryptophan. D genes are given only for firm matches. Clone size is given for some rows only: seen once, a few or many times, or a class if the clone is expanded.

d_gene	abundance	v_gene	j_gene	CDR3nt	CDR3aa
.	.	TRBV2	TRBJ2-1	TGTGCCAGCAGCCCAAGACTGGCTGTGGTCCACAATGAGCAGTTCTTC	CASSPRLAVVHNEQFF
.	.	TRBV6-5	TRBJ2-1	TGTGCCAGCAGTTACTCGATAGCGGTTCCCTACAATGAGCAGTTCTTC	CASSYSIAVPYNEQFF
TRBD2	few	TRBV5-4	TRBJ2-5	TGTGCCAGCAGCTTCGGGGGGGGCTGGGAGACCCAGTACTTC	CASSFGGGWETQYF
.	.	TRBV13	TRBJ1-5	TGTGCCAGCAGCTTAGGTCCAAAGAACAGCCATCAGCCCCAGCATTTT	CASSLGPKNSHQPQHF
.	.	TRBV4-2	TRBJ1-5	TGTGCCAGCAGCCTTTCAGGGGATTATAGCAATCAGCCCCAGCATTTT	CASSLSGDYSNQPQHF
TRBD2	.	TRBV2	TRBJ2-2	TGTGCCAGCAGTGAAGGAAGTGAGGGACTAGCGGGATCGAACACCGGGGAGCTGTTTTTT	CASSEGSEGLAGSNTGELFF
.	.	TRBV10-3	TRBJ2-3	TGTGCCATCAGATTTGACCAGGGGTCCTCTAGCACAGATACGCAGTATTTT	CAIRFDQGSSSTDTQYF
TRBD1	.	TRBV5-8	TRBJ1-4	TGTGCCAGCGAGAGGGGGCGCGGGGAAAAACTGTTTTTT	CASERGRGEKLFF
.	.	TRBV5-1	TRBJ1-1	TGCGCCAGCACTGTAGAACGGGACACTGAAGCTTTCTTT	CASTVERDTEAFF
.	.	TRBV9	TRBJ1-2	TGTGCCAGCAGCGTTCCCTTTGGGCCCGACTATGGCTACACCTTC	CASSVPFGPDYGYTF
TRBD2	.	TRBV10-2	TRBJ2-5	TGCGCCAGCAGACGGCTAGCGGATCTCCAAGAGACCCAGTACTTC	CASRRLADLQETQYF
TRBD1	.	TRBV6-5	TRBJ2-4	TGTGCCAGCAGCAGAGGACAGGCCCCCAAAAACATTCAGTACTTC	CASSRGQAPKNIQYF
TRBD2	.	TRBV11-2	TRBJ2-7	TGTGCCAGCAGCTTAGATCTGAAAGCGGGAGGGCACTACGAGCAGTACTTC	CASSLDLKAGGHYEQYF
TRBD1	.	TRBV18	TRBJ1-5	TGTGCCAGCTCACTCGGACAGGGGGTCGTTCAGCCCCAGCATTTT	CASSLGQGVVQPQHF
TRBD2	.	TRBV25-1	TRBJ2-2	TGTGCCAGCAGGCGACTAGCGGACACCGGGGAGCTGTTTTTT	CASRRLADTGELFF
.	.	TRBV6-5	TRBJ1-1	TGTGCCAGCAATAGGGGTACTGAAGCTTTCTTT	CASNRGTEAFF
TRBD1	.	TRBV10-2	TRBJ2-3	TGCGCCAGCAGTGCGGTGACAGGGGAAACAGATACGCAGTATTTT	CASSAVTGETDTQYF
.	.	TRBV5-8	TRBJ2-7	TGTGCCAGCAGCAGACAGGCGATGGTCCACGAGCAGTACTTC	CASSRQAMVHEQYF
.	.	TRBV4-3	TRBJ1-4	TGCGCCAGCAGCCAAGTCCTCCTGGGACCGCCGACAGGTGAAAAACTGTTTTTT	CASSQVLLGPPTGEKLFF
TRBD1	.	TRBV5-5	TRBJ2-1	TGTGCCAGCAGCTTTCGGGACAGGGAAAGCGATGAGCAGTTCTTC	CASSFRDRESDEQFF